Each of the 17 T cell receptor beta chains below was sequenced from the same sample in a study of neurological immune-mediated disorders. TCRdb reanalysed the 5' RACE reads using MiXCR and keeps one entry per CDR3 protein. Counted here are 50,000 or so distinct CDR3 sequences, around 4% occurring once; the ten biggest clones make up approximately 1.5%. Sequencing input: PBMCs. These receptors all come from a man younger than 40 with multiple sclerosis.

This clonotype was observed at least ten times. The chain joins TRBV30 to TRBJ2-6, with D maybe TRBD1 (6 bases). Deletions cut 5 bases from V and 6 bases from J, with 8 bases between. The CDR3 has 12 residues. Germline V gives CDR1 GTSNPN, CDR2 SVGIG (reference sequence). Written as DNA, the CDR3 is TGTGCCTGGGGGGACACGGCCAACGTCCTGACTTTC. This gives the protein CAWGDTANVLTF.

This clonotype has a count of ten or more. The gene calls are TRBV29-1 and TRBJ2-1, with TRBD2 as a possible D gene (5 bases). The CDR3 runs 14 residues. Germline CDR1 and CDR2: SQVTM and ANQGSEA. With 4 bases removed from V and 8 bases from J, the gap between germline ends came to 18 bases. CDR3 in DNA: TGCAGCGTTGGTCTAGCCTTGGTTTCGGATGAGCAGTTCTTC. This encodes CSVGLALVSDEQFF.

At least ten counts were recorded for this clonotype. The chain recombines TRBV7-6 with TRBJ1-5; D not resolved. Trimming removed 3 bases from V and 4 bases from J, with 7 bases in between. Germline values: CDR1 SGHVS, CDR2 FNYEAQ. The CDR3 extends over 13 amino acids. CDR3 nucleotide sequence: TGTGCCAGCAGCTTTGGGGTAAATCAGCCCCAGCATTTT. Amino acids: CASSFGVNQPQHF.

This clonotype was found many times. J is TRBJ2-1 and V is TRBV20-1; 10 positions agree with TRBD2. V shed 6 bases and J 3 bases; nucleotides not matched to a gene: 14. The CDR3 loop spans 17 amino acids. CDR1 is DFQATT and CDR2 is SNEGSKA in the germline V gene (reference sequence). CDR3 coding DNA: TGCAGTGCCAGAATTACACTAGCGGGAACTCTCTACAATGAGCAGTTCTTC. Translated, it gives CSARITLAGTLYNEQFF.

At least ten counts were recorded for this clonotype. The CDR3 bases are TGTGCCAGCAGCTTGATGGCAGACCGGGCGGATACGCAGTATTTT. It yields the protein CASSLMADRADTQYF. The rearrangement joins TRBV7-3 to TRBJ2-3; D ambiguous. The length of the CDR3 is 15 residues. Germline V lookup: CDR1 SGHTA, CDR2 FQGTGA. V dropped 3 bases and J dropped 6 bases, with 16 bases sitting between them.

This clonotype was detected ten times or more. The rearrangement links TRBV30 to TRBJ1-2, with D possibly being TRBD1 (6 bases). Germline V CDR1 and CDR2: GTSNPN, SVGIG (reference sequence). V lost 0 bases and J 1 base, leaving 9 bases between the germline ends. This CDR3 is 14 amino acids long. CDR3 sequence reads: CAWSVRQVNYGYTF. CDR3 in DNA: TGTGCCTGGAGTGTACGACAGGTTAACTATGGCTACACCTTC.

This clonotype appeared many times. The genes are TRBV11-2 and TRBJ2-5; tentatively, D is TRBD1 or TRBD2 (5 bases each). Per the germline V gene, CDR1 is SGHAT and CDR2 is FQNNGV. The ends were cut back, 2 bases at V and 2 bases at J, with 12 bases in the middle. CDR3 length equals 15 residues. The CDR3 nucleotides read TGTGCCAGCAGCTTATCGGGACCGGGGCAAGAGACCCAGTACTTC. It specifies CASSLSGPGQETQYF. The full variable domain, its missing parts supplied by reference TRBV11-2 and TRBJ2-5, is EAGVAQSPRYKIIEKRQSVAFWCNPISGHATLYWYQQILGQGPKLLIQFQNNGVVDDSQLPKDRFSAERLKGVDSTLKIQPAKLEDSAVYLCASSLSGPGQETQYFGPGTRLLVL.

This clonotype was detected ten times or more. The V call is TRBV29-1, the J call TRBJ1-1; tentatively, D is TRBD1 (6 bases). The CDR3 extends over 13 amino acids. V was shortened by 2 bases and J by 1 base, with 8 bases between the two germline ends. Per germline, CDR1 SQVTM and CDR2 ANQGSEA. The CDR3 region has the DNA TGCAGCGTTGAACAGGGGACGAACACTGAAGCTTTCTTT. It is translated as CSVEQGTNTEAFF. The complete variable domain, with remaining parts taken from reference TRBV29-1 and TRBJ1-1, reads SAVISQKPSRDICQRGTSLTIQCQVDSQVTMMFWYRQQPGQSLTLIATANQGSEATYESGFVIDKFPISRPNLTFSTLTVSNMSPEDSSIYLCSVEQGTNTEAFFGQGTRLTVV.

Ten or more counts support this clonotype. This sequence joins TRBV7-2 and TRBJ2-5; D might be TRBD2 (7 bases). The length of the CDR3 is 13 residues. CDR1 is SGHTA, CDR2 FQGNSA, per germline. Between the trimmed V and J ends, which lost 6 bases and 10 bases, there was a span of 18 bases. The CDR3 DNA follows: TGTGCCAGCAGAAAGGGGGGGTATGGAGGCCAGTACTTC. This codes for CASRKGGYGGQYF. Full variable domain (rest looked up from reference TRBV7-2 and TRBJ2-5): GAGVSQSPSNKVTEKGKDVELRCDPISGHTALYWYRQSLGQGLEFLIYFQGNSAPDKSGLPSDRFSAERTGGSVSTLTIQRTQQEDSAVYLCASRKGGYGGQYFGPGTRLLVL.

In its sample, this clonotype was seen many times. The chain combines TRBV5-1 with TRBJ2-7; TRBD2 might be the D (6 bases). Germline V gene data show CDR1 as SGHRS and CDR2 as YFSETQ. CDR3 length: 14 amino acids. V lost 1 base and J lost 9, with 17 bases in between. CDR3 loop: CASSLSPGDDTQYF. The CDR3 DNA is TGCGCCAGCAGCTTGTCCCCGGGGGACGATACGCAGTACTTC.

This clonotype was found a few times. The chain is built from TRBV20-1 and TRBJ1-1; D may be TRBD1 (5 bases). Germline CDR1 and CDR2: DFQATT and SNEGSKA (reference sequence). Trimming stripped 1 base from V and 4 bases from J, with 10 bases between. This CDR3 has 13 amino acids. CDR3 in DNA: TGCAGTGCTAGAGTGCAGGGTGGCACTGAAGCTTTCTTT. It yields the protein CSARVQGGTEAFF.

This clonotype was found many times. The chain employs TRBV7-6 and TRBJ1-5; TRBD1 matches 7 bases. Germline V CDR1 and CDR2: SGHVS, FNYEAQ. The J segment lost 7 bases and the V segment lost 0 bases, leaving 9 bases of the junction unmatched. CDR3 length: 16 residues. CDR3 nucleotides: TGTGCCAGCAGCTTAGCGAGCGGCAGGGGGAACCAGCCCCAGCATTTT. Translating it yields CASSLASGRGNQPQHF. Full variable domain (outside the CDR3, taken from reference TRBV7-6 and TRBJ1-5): GAGVSQSPRYKVTKRGQDVALRCDPISGHVSLYWYRQALGQGPEFLTYFNYEAQQDKSGLPNDRFSAERPEGSISTLTIQRTEQRDSAMYRCASSLASGRGNQPQHFGDGTRLSIL.

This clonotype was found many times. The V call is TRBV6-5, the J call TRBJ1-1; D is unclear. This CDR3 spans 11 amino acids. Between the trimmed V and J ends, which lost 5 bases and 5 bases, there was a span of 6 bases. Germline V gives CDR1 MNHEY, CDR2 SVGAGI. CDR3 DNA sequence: TGTGCCAGCAGTGGTAGGACTGAAGCTTTCTTT. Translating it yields CASSGRTEAFF.

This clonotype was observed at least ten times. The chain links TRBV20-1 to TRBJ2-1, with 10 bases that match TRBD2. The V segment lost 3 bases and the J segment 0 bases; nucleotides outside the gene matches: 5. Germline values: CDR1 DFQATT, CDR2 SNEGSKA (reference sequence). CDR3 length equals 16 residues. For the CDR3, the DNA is TGCAGTGCTAGGGTGACTAGCGGGCGCTCCTACAATGAGCAGTTCTTC. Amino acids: CSARVTSGRSYNEQFF.

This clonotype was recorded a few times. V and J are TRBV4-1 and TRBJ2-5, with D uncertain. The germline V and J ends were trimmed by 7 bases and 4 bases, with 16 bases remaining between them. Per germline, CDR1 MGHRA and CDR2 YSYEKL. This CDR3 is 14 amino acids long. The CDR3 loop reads CASTDGPGVETQYF. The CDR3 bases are TGCGCCAGCACCGACGGACCCGGCGTAGAGACCCAGTACTTC.

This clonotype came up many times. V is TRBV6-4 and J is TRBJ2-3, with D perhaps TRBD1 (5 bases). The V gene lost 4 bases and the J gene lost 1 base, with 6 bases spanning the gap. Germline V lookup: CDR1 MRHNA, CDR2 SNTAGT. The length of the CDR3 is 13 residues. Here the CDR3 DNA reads TGTGCCAGCAGTGCACAGGGCACAGATACGCAGTATTTT. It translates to CASSAQGTDTQYF.

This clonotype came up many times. CDR3 coding DNA: TGCAGTGCTCCCCGACAATACCCGAACACTGAAGCTTTCTTT. Its translation is CSAPRQYPNTEAFF. The gene calls are TRBV20-1 and TRBJ1-1; D call uncertain. This CDR3 is built from 14 residues. With 5 bases removed from V and 1 base from J, the gap between germline ends came to 14 bases. The germline CDR1 and CDR2 sequences are DFQATT and SNEGSKA (reference sequence).